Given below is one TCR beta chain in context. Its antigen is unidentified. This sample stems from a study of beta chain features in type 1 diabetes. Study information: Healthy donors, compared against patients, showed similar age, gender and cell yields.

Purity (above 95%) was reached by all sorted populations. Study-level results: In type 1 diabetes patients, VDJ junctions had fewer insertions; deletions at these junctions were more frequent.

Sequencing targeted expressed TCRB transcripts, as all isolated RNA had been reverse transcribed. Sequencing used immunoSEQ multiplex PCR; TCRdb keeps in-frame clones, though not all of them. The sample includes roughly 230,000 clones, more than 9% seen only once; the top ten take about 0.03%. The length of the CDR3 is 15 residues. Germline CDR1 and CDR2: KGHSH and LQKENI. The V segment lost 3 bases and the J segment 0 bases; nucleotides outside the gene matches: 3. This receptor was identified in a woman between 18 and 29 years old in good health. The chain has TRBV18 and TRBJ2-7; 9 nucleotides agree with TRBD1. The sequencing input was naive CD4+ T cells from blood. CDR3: CASSPGQGNSYEQYF. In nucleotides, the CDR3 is TGTGCCAGCTCACCTGGACAGGGGAACTCCTACGAGCAGTACTTC. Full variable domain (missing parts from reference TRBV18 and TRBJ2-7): NAGVMQNPRHLVRRRGQEARLRCSPMKGHSHVYWYRQLPEEGLKFMVYLQKENIIDESGMPKERFSAEFPKEGPSILRIQQVVRGDSAAYFCASSPGQGNSYEQYFGPGTRLTVT.